Here is one T cell receptor (beta chain) with its context. This specimen belongs to a study of PD-L1 blockade in urothelial cancer. Study-wide context: Administration of atezolizumab to patients began around 2014, at 1,200 mg intravenously every 3 weeks. Blood analyses occurred 3 weeks (second dose) and 6 weeks post treatment start.

Synthetic TCR analog templates were spiked into each PCR. Data came from immunoSEQ multiplex PCR; TCRdb stores just in-frame clones and leaves some out. The data contain about 120,000 clones, 80% to 95% of them singletons. Germline CDR1 LNHDA, CDR2 SQIVND (reference sequence). Trimming removed 10 bases from V and 9 bases from J, with 19 bases in between. The CDR3 extends over 13 amino acids. Time point noted: peripheral blood 6 weeks after treatment start. The receptor comes from a man aged 55 to 70 with urothelial cancer. The chain couples TRBV19 to TRBJ2-1; possible D gene TRBD1, 5 bases. Here the sequenced sample was PBMCs, taken around atezolizumab (anti-PD-L1) treatment. This chain's CDR3 is CATEIRVQGEQFF. CDR3 DNA: TGTGCCACCGAAATCAGGGTTCAGGGTGAGCAGTTCTTC.